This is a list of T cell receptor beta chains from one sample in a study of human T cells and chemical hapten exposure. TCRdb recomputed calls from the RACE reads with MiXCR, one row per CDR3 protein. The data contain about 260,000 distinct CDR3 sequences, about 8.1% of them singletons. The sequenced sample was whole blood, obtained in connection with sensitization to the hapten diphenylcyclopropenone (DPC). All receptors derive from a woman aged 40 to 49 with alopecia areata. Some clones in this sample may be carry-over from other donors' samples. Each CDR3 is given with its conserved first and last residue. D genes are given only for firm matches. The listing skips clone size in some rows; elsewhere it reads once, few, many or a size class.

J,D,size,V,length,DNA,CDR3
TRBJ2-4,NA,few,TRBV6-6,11,TGTGCCAGCGCGACAGAAAACATTCAGTACTTC,CASATENIQYF
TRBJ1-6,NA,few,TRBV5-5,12,TGTGCCAGCAGGACAGTAAATTCACCCCTCCACTTT,CASRTVNSPLHF
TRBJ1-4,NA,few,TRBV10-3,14,TGTGCCATCAGTGTCAGACCCGCGGGGGAAAAACTGTTTTTT,CAISVRPAGEKLFF
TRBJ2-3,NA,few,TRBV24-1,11,TGTGCCACCAGTGCTGGAGATACGCAGTATTTT,CATSAGDTQYF
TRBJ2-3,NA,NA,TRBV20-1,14,TGCAGTGCTAGAGATAGTAGCCGCACAGATACGCAGTATTTT,CSARDSSRTDTQYF
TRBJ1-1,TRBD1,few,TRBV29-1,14,TGCAGCTCCCGAGGGGGCCAGGGCTACACTGAAGCTTTCTTT,CSSRGGQGYTEAFF
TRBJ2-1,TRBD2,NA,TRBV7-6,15,TGTGCCAGCAGCTACTGGACTAGCAGGAACCATGAGCAGTTCTTC,CASSYWTSRNHEQFF
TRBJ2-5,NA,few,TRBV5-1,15,TGCGCCAGCAGCTTGGGTCCGACTCATCAAGAGACCCAGTACTTC,CASSLGPTHQETQYF
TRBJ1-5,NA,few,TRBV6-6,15,TGTGCCAGCAGTTACTACGGGCGGGGGGGTCAGCCCCAGCATTTT,CASSYYGRGGQPQHF
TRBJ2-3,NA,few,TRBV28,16,TGTGCCAGCAGTTTGAATCTGGGGGTACTCACAGATACGCAGTATTTT,CASSLNLGVLTDTQYF
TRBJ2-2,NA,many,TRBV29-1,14,TGCAGCGTTGTCCAAAGGGAGAACACCGGGGAGCTGTTTTTT,CSVVQRENTGELFF
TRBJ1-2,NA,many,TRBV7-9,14,TGTGCCAGCAGCCCCCGGCAGGGTAACTATGGCTACACCTTC,CASSPRQGNYGYTF
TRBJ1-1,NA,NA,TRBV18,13,TGTGCCAGCTCACCAGGCCAGGACGTCGAAGCTTTCTTT,CASSPGQDVEAFF
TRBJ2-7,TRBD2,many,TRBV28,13,TGTGCCAGTTTAGCGGGAGGCGGCGACGAGCAGTACTTC,CASLAGGGDEQYF
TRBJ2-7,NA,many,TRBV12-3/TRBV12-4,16,TGTGCCAGCACCCTGCGGGGGACAGGAAGCTCCTACGAGCAGTACTTC,CASTLRGTGSSYEQYF
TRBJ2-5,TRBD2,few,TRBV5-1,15,TGCGCCAGCAGCTGGGACGGACTAGCGCGAGAGACCCAGTACTTC,CASSWDGLARETQYF
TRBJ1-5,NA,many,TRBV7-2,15,TGTGCCAGCAGCATTCAGGGGTATAGCAATCAGCCCCAGCATTTT,CASSIQGYSNQPQHF
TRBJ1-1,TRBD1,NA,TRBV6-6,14,TGTGCCAGCAGTGCCCCCCGGACAGGGGGCCAAGCTTTCTTT,CASSAPRTGGQAFF
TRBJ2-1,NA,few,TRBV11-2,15,TGTGCCAGCAGCTTTTACGCGAGCTCCTACAATGAGCAGTTCTTC,CASSFYASSYNEQFF
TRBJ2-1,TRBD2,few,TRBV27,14,TGTGCCAGCAGTTGGACTAGCGCATACAATGAGCAGTTCTTC,CASSWTSAYNEQFF
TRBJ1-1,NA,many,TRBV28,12,TGTGCCAGCAGTCTGGCTTGGACTGAAGCTTTCTTT,CASSLAWTEAFF
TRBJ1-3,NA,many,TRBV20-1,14,TGCAGTGCTAGAGTCCCCGGCGCTGGAAACACCATATATTTT,CSARVPGAGNTIYF
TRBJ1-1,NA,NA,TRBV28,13,TGTGCCAGCAGGGCACAGCCCCACACTGAAGCTTTCTTT,CASRAQPHTEAFF
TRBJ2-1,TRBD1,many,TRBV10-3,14,TGTGCCATCAGTGAGCGACAGGGTATGGGTGAGCAGTTCTTC,CAISERQGMGEQFF
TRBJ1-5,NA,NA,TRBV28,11,TGTGCCAGCAGGTCGGGTCAGCCCCAGCATTTT,CASRSGQPQHF
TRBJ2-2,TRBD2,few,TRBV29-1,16,TGCAGCGATCCTCTAGCGGGAGGGCCGGACACCGGGGAGCTGTTTTTT,CSDPLAGGPDTGELFF
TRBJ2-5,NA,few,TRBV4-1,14,TGCGCCAGCAGCCAAGCGAACAGGGAAGAGACCCAGTACTTC,CASSQANREETQYF
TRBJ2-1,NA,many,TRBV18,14,TGTGCCAGCCACAGGCCGGGCCTCTACAATGAGCAGTTCTTC,CASHRPGLYNEQFF
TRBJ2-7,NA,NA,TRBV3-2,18,TGTGCCAGCAGCCAAGATCCCCATTGGGAGGGAAGGGCCTACGAGCAGTACTTC,CASSQDPHWEGRAYEQYF
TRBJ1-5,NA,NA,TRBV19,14,TGTGCCAGTACGTCCAGTCAGCTCAATCAGCCCCAGCATTTT,CASTSSQLNQPQHF
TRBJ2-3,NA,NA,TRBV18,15,TGTGCCAGCTCACCACCACATGATAACACAGATACGCAGTATTTT,CASSPPHDNTDTQYF
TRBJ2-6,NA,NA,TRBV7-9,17,TGTGCCAGCAGCCCCATGGGACATTCCTCTGGGGCCAACGTCCCGACTTTC,CASSPMGHSSGANVPTF
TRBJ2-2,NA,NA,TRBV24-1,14,TGTGCCACCAGTGACCCCGGCAACACCGGGGAGCTGTTTTTT,CATSDPGNTGELFF
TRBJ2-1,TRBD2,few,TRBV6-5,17,TGTGCCAGCAGTTACAGCCCTGGACTAGCGGGATACAATGAGCAGTTCTTC,CASSYSPGLAGYNEQFF
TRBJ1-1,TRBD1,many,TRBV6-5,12,TGTGCCAGCAGACGGGACAGTTCGGAAGCTTTCTTT,CASRRDSSEAFF
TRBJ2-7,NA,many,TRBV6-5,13,TGTGCCAGCAGCGCCCCTGAGAGATACGAGCAGTACTTC,CASSAPERYEQYF
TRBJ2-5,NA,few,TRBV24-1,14,TGTGCCACCAGTGACCCGACTAGTACGGAGACCCAGTACTTC,CATSDPTSTETQYF
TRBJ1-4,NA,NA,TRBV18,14,TGTGCCAGCTCACCGCTACAGAGCGATGAAAAACTGTTTTTT,CASSPLQSDEKLFF
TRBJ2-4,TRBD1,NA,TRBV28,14,TGTGCCAGCAGTTCCGGGACAGGGGCTGACATTCAGTACTTC,CASSSGTGADIQYF
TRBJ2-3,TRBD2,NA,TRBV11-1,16,TGTGCCAGCAGCAGCGGGACTAGCTATAGCACAGATACGCAGTATTTT,CASSSGTSYSTDTQYF
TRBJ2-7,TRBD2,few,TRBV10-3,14,TGTGCCATCACCGGGTCGGGGGGCTCCTACGAGCAGTACTTC,CAITGSGGSYEQYF
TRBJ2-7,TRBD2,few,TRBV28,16,TGTGCCAGCAGTTTAACTAGCGGGAGGGTCGTATACGAGCAGTACTTC,CASSLTSGRVVYEQYF
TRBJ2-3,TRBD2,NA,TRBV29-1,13,TGCAGCGTTCCAGGGACTAACACAGATACGCAGTATTTT,CSVPGTNTDTQYF
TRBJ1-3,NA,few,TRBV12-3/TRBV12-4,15,TGTGCCAGCAGTCACCCCGCAGGGGCTGGAAACACCATATATTTT,CASSHPAGAGNTIYF
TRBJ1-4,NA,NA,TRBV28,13,TGTGCCAGCAGGGCAGAGCTGGGGGAAAAACTGTTTTTT,CASRAELGEKLFF
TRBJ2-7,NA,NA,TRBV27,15,TGTGCCAGCAGTTTACAGCCGCCAGGCTCCTACGAGCAGTACTTC,CASSLQPPGSYEQYF
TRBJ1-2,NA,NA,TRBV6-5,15,TGTGCCAGCAGTTACTCCGGGGCTGAGGGCTATGGCTACACCTTC,CASSYSGAEGYGYTF
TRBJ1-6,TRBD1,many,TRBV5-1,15,TGCGCCAGCAGCTGGGCGGGGACAGCGAATTCACCCCTCCACTTT,CASSWAGTANSPLHF
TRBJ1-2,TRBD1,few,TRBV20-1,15,TGCAGTGCTAGACCGACAGGGGCAACTAACTATGGCTACACCTTC,CSARPTGATNYGYTF
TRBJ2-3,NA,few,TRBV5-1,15,TGCGCCAGCAGCTTGGGCTTGAGGGCTGCGGATACGCAGTATTTT,CASSLGLRAADTQYF
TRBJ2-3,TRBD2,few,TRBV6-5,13,TGTGCCAGTGCGGGAGGGAACACAGATACGCAGTATTTT,CASAGGNTDTQYF